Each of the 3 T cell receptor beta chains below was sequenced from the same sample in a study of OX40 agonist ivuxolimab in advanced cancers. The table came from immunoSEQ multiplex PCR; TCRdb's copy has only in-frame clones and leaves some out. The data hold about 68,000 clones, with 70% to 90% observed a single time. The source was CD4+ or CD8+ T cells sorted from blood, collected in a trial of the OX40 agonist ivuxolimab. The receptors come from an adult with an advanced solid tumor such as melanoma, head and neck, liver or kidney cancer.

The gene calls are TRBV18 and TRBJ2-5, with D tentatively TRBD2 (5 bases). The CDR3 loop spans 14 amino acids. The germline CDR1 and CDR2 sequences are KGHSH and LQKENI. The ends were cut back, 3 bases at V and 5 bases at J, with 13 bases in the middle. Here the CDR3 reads CASSPLLEGETQYF. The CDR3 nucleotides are TGTGCCAGCTCACCGCTCCTTGAGGGTGAGACCCAGTACTTC.

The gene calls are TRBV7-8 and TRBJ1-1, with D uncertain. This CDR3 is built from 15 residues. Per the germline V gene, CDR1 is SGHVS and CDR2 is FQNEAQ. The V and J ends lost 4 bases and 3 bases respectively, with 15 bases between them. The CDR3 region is CASSSLLGGYTEAFF. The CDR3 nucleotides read TGTGCCAGCAGCTCGCTTCTCGGTGGGTACACTGAAGCTTTCTTT. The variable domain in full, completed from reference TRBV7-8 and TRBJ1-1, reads GAGVSQSPRYKVAKRGQDVALRCDPISGHVSLFWYQQALGQGPEFLTYFQNEAQLDKSGLPSDRFFAERPEGSVSTLKIQRTQQEDSAVYLCASSSLLGGYTEAFFGQGTRLTVV.

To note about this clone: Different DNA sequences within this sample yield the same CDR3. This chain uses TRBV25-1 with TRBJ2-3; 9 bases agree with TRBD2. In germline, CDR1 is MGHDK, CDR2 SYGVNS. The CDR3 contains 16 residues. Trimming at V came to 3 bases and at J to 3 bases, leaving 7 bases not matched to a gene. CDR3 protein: CASSEWLAGTTDTQYF. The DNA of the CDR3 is TGTGCCAGCAGTGAGTGGCTAGCGGGGACTACAGATACGCAGTATTTT.